The 14 T cell receptor beta chains in this list originate from one sample, sequenced in a study of blood T cell repertoires in COVID-19. Here immunoSEQ multiplex PCR was the method, and the copy in TCRdb shows in-frame clones only, minus some. This table holds under 150,000 clones, approximately 82% found once. Sequencing input: peripheral blood. These receptors originate from a man between 35 and 55 years old with active or convalescent COVID-19.

A few counts support this clone. V gene TRBV9 combines with J gene TRBJ1-1; the D gene is possibly TRBD1 (5 bases). CDR1 is SGDLS and CDR2 is YYNGEE in the germline V gene. This CDR3 is 15 amino acids long. V was shortened by 0 bases and J by 3 bases, with 12 bases between the two germline ends. The CDR3 loop reads CASSVDMGRDTEAFF. The CDR3 coding sequence is TGTGCCAGCAGCGTAGATATGGGGCGCGACACTGAAGCTTTCTTT.

This chain connects TRBV6-5 to TRBJ2-7; 9 bases agree with TRBD1. J gave up 2 bases and V 4 bases, and 9 bases lay outside the gene matches. CDR3 size: 16 residues. Germline V gives CDR1 MNHEY, CDR2 SVGAGI. The CDR3 DNA sequence: TGTGCCAGCAGTTCGGGACAGGGTTTTTTCGCCTACGAGCAGTACTTC. Protein product: CASSSGQGFFAYEQYF.

V usage is TRBV5-4 and J usage is TRBJ1-1; D possibly corresponds to TRBD1 (6 bases). The V gene lost 2 bases and the J gene lost 7 bases, with 12 bases spanning the gap. The germline V gene encodes CDR1 SGHNT and CDR2 YYREEE (reference sequence). The CDR3 runs 13 residues. The CDR3 here is CASSLNRDIEAFF. CDR3 coding DNA: TGTGCCAGCAGCTTAAATAGGGACATTGAAGCTTTCTTT.

The chain links TRBV5-4 to TRBJ2-7; 13 bases agree with TRBD2. Losses at the gene ends were 3 bases for V and 4 bases for J; bases not matched to a gene: 4. This CDR3 spans 15 amino acids. Germline assignment: CDR1 SGHNT and CDR2 YYREEE (reference sequence). The CDR3: CASSWTSGGLYEQYF. CDR3 sequence (DNA): TGTGCCAGCAGCTGGACTAGCGGGGGACTTTACGAGCAGTACTTC.

The chain has TRBV11-2 and TRBJ2-2; D uncertain. The V gene's germline CDR1 is SGHAT and CDR2 FQNNGV. This CDR3 spans 16 amino acids. V was trimmed by 1 base and J by 1 base, leaving 10 bases between them. The DNA of the CDR3 is TGTGCCAGCAGCTTAGTTGTAGGCGGGAACACCGGGGAGCTGTTTTTT. Its translation is CASSLVVGGNTGELFF.

This sequence joins TRBV6-6 and TRBJ1-1; tentative D call: TRBD1 (5 bases). CDR3 size: 13 residues. V dropped 10 bases and J dropped 4 bases, with 16 bases sitting between them. CDR1 MNHNY and CDR2 SVGAGI come from the germline V gene (reference sequence). The CDR3 DNA is TGTGCCACCCTGTCCCTCGGGGGCACTGAAGCTTTCTTT. Translating gives CATLSLGGTEAFF.

This clone was counted between two and nine times. The chain couples TRBV19 to TRBJ1-2; TRBD1 matches at 7 bases. The CDR3 loop spans 14 amino acids. V shed 6 bases, J shed 5 bases, and the junction held 9 bases outside the gene matches. The germline CDR1 and CDR2 sequences are LNHDA and SQIVND (reference sequence). DNA for the CDR3: TGTGCCAGTAGAAGGACAGGTGGAGGTTATGGCTACACCTTC. It is translated as CASRRTGGGYGYTF.

The rearrangement joins TRBV6-5 to TRBJ1-5; 8 bases fit TRBD1. Germline CDR1 reads MNHEY; CDR2 reads SVGAGI. J was trimmed by 7 bases and V by 4 bases; bases with no gene match: 6. This CDR3 contains 14 residues. The CDR3 spells CASSSTGGGQPQHF. The CDR3 nucleotides read TGTGCCAGCAGTTCTACAGGGGGGGGCCAGCCCCAGCATTTT.

The chain couples TRBV12-3 or TRBV12-4 to TRBJ2-7; D gene uncertain. The CDR3 runs to 11 residues. Trimming removed 5 bases from V and 6 bases from J, with 8 bases in between. The CDR3 nucleotides read TGTGCCAGCAGTCTCGGTGGCGAGCAGTACTTC. Translation gives CASSLGGEQYF.

CDR3 nucleotide sequence: TGTGCCAGCGGTGGGGGGGGTTATTCACCCCTCCACTTT. Its translation: CASGGGGYSPLHF. The J gene is TRBJ1-6, the V gene TRBV2, with a tentative D call TRBD1 (5 bases). CDR1 is SNHLY, CDR2 FYNNEI, per germline. The CDR3 totals 13 residues. The V gene lost 8 bases and the J gene lost 8 bases, with 13 bases spanning the gap.

This clone came up a few times. The V gene is TRBV5-1, the J gene TRBJ1-1, with D tentatively TRBD1 (6 bases). The germline gives CDR1 SGHRS, CDR2 YFSETQ. V gave up 4 bases and J gave up 0 bases, with 10 bases separating them. The CDR3 has 14 residues. CDR3 region: CASSQGLMNTEAFF. Here the CDR3 DNA reads TGCGCCAGCAGCCAGGGGTTAATGAACACTGAAGCTTTCTTT.

A single count supports this clone. The chain links TRBV19 to TRBJ1-6, with D possibly being TRBD1 (6 bases). CDR1 is LNHDA and CDR2 is SQIVND in the germline V gene (reference sequence). The CDR3 has 14 residues. V was trimmed by 3 bases and J by 8 bases, leaving 11 bases between them. The CDR3: CASSMGDMHSPLHF. CDR3 DNA sequence: TGTGCCAGTAGTATGGGGGACATGCATTCACCCCTCCACTTT.

The genes are TRBV7-2 and TRBJ1-2; the D gene is possibly TRBD1 (5 bases). CDR3 length: 14 residues. V lost 2 bases to trimming and J lost 4 bases, with 11 bases between them. Per the germline V gene, CDR1 is SGHTA and CDR2 is FQGNSA. The CDR3: CASSLTARAYGYTF. CDR3 sequence (DNA): TGTGCCAGCAGCTTAACGGCCAGGGCCTATGGCTACACCTTC.

The chain carries TRBV5-1 and TRBJ1-1; TRBD1 agrees at 9 bases. J gave up 4 bases and V 0 bases, and 1 base lay outside the gene matches. Germline CDR1 reads SGHRS; CDR2 reads YFSETQ. The CDR3 has 14 residues. The CDR3 is CASSLGGQGTEAFF. CDR3 bases: TGCGCCAGCAGCTTGGGGGGACAGGGCACTGAAGCTTTCTTT. Combining the CDR3 with reference TRBV5-1 and TRBJ1-1 gives the whole variable domain KAGVTQTPRYLIKTRGQQVTLSCSPISGHRSVSWYQQTPGQGLQFLFEYFSETQRNKGNFPGRFSGRQFSNSRSEMNVSTLELGDSALYLCASSLGGQGTEAFFGQGTRLTVV.